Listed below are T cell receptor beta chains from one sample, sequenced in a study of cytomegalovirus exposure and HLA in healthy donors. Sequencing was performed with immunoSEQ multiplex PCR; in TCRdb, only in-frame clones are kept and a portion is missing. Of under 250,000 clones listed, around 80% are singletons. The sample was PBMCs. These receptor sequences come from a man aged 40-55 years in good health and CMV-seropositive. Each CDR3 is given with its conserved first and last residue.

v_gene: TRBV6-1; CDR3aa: CASSHRTSGPYEQYF
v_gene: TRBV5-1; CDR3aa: CASSPSAAGEIDTQYF
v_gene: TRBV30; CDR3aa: CAWSTGVAGYGYTF
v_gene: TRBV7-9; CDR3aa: CASSYHRDRGRETQYF
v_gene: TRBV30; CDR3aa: CAWSPGQGRSGQPQHF
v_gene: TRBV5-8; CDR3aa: CASSFSVNTGELFF
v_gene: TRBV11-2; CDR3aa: CASSLDRGGDTQYF
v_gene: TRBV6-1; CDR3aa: CASSEFVLWNTEAFF
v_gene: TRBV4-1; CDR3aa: CASSQAGGNYGYTF
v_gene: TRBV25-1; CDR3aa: CASSLGGRITF
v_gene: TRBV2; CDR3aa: CASSPEGVGGNQPQHF
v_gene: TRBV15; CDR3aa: CATQTYGTEPGANVLTF
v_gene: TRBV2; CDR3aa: CASRAGTGPNQPQHF
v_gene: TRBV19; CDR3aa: CASSIVQGVPYEQYF
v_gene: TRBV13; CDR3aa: CASSLVGEGTDTQYF
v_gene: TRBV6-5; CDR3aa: CASSYSGQGWEKLFF
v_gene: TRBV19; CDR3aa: CATNTGTGNTEAFF
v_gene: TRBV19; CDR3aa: CASNVGATDTQYF
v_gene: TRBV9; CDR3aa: CASSVGSQVNQPQHF
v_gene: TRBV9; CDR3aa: CASSEGDTSSTDTQYF
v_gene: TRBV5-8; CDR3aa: CASSLGAGVSDTQYF
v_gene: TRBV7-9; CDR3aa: CASSRSQGGETQYF
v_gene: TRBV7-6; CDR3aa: CASSPVTGHSTDTQYF
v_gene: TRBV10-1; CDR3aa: CASSEGRYQETQYF
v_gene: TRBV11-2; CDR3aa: CASAPEVGAGGYEQYF
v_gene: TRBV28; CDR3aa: CASSSSGAGQPQHF